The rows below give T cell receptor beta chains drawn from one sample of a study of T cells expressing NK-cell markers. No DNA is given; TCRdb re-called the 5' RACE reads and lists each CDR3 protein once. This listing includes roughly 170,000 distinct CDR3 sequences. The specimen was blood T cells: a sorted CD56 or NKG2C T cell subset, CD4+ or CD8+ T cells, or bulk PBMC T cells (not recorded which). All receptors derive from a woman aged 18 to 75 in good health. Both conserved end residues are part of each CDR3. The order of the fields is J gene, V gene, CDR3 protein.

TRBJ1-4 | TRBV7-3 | CASSLKERDLATNEKLFF
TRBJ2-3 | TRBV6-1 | CASSEALSGGTDTQYF
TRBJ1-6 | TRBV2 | CASNGHVVNSPLHF
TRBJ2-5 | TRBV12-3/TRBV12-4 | CASKDSTGKEETQYF
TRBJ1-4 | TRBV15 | CATSTLGTSYEKLFF
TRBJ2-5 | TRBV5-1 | CASSLGPQQETQYF
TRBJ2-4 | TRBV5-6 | CASSTRGGKNIQYF
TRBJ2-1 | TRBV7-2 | CASGLAGYNEQFF
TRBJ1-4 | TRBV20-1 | CSARAMAGGEKLFF
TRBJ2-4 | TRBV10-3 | CAISGQSGGDIQYF
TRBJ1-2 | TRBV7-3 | CASSIKTGAYNYGYTF
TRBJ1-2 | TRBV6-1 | CASSQPGQGSYGYTF
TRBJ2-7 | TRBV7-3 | CASSLSGGAGEQYF
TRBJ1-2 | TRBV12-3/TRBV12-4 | CASSLAGVDYGYTF
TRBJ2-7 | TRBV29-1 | CSARTGEYEQYF
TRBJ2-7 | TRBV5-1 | CASSLGDTSSYEQYF
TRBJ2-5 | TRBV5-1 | CASSRDRLETQYF
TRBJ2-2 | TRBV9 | CASCPLSDGLNTGELFF
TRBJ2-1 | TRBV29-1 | CSVEVVRGNEQFF
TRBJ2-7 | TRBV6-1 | CASTTGQNGEQYF
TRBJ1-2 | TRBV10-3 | CAISEVNYGYTF
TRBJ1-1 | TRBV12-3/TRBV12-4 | CASREREGTEAFF
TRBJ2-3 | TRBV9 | CASSVGVTQYF
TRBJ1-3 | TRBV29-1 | CSVFLLRGGNTIYF
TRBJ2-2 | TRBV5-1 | CASSSMRDAQNTGELFF
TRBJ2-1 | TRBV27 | CASRSLAYYNEQFF
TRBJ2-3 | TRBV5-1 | CASSVSGTTPPTDTQYF
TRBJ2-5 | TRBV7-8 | CASSRGQAKQTQYF
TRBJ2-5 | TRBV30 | CAWNSGGQETQYF
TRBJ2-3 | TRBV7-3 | CASSSWSSGGEDTQYF
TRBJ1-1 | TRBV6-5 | CASSYEGGGSSRGAFF
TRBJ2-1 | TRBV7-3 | CASSSQGTSYNEQFF
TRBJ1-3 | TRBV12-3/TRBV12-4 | CASSFGATVSISGNTIYF
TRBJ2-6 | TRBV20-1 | CSARGGSGANVLTF
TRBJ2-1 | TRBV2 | CASSLGLAGGREQFF
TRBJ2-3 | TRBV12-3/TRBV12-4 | CASSLGSTTDTQYF
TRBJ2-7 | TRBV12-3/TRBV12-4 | CASSPLGRGYEQYF
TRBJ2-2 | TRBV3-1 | CASSQGQTHTGELFF
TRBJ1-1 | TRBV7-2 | CSGREDLNTEAFF
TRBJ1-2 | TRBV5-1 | CASRGSDRANYGYTF
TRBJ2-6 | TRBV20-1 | CSASRGRSGANVLTF
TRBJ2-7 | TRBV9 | CASSVGTSGGAYEQYF
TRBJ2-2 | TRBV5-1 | CASSLEGPTRRNTGELFF
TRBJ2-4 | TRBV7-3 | CASSLNPGAGNIQYF
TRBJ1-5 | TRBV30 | CAWSVEGHDPRGNQPQHF
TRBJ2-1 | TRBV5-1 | CASSPTSGRLGNEQFF